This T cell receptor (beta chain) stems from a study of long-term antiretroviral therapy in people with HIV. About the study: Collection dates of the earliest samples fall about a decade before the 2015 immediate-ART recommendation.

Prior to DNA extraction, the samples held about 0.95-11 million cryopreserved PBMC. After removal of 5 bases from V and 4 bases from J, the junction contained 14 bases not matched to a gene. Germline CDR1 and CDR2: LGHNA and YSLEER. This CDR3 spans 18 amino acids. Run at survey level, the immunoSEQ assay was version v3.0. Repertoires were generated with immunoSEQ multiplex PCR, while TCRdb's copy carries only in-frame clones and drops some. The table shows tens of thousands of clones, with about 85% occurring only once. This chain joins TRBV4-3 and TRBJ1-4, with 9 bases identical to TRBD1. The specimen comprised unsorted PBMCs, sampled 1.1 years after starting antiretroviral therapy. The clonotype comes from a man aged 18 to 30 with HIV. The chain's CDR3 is CASSRGTGRGFHNEKLFF. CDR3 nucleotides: TGCGCCAGCAGCAGAGGGACAGGGAGGGGGTTTCATAATGAAAAACTGTTTTTT.